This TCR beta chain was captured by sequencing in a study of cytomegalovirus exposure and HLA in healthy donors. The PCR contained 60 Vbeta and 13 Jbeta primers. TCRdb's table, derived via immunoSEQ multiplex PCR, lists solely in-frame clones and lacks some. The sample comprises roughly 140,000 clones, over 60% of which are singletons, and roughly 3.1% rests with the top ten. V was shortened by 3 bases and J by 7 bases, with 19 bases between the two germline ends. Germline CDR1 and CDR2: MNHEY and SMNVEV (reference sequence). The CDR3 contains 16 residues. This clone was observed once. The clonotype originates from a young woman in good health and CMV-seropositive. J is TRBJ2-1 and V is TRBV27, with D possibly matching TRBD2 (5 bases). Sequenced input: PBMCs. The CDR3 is CASSFAGNLRWNEQFF. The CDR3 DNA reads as TGTGCCAGCAGTTTTGCGGGTAACCTCCGGTGGAATGAGCAGTTCTTC.